The clone carrying this TCR beta chain has at least ten counts. Antigen specificity is unknown. This entry comes from a study of beta chain bispecific antibodies for T cell cancers. Findings and caveats of the study: Normal T cells contributed less of the targeted TRBV signal than the leukemia cells did.

Blood mononuclear cells were expanded for three to four days using either OKT3 anti-CD3 antibody or CD3/CD28 beads. Clonotype quantities came from unique molecular identifier barcode counts. TCRdb used MiXCR to reprocess the 5' RACE reads, holding one entry per CDR3 protein. The data hold tens of thousands of distinct CDR3 sequences, with about 2.7% observed a single time. The source material was healthy donor T cells cultured with leukemia cells. This clonotype was obtained from a human donor in good health. Some clones in this sample may be carry-over from other donors' samples.

CDR3: CSAVAGARYNEQFF. In DNA form, the CDR3 reads TGCAGCGCCGTAGCGGGGGCCCGGTACAATGAGCAGTTCTTC. The genes are TRBV29-1 and TRBJ2-1, with TRBD2 matching over 9 bases. Trimming at V came to 7 bases and at J to 4 bases, leaving 8 bases not matched to a gene. Per the germline V gene, CDR1 is SQVTM and CDR2 is ANQGSEA. The length of the CDR3 is 14 residues.